The 20 T cell receptor beta chains listed next were all sequenced from one sample in a study of blood T cells in healthy people across ages. Primers used in a second PCR of roughly 6 to 11 cycles were a sample-barcoded 5' primer and a J-beta primer mix. One entry per CDR3 protein, called by TCRdb with MiXCR from the 5' RACE reads. The sample has fewer than 2,000,000 distinct CDR3 sequences, approximately 40% seen once. Sequenced material: blood. The origin of the receptors is a human donor in good health.

The rearrangement uses TRBV7-2 and TRBJ2-3; 9 nucleotides agree with TRBD1. Per germline, CDR1 SGHTA and CDR2 FQGNSA. V was clipped by 5 bases and J by 5 bases; unmatched bases: 8. The CDR3 consists of 15 residues. In DNA, the CDR3 is TGTGCCAGCAGCCAGCAGACAGGGGGAGTAGATACGCAGTATTTT. Translation: CASSQQTGGVDTQYF.

The sample holds a few counts of this clonotype. V and J are TRBV7-9 and TRBJ2-7, with D uncertain. The CDR3 consists of 13 residues. Trimming removed 1 base at V and 6 bases at J, with 10 bases between. Germline CDR1 SEHNR, CDR2 FQNEAQ (reference sequence). The CDR3 DNA sequence: TGTGCCAGCAGCTTAGAGGTACACTGCGAGCAGTACTTC. Protein sequence: CASSLEVHCEQYF.

V and J are TRBV15 and TRBJ2-5; D remains ambiguous. The CDR3 length is 13 residues. CDR1 LNHNV and CDR2 YYDKDF come from the germline V gene (reference sequence). With 3 bases removed from V and 1 base from J, the gap between germline ends came to 6 bases. CDR3 bases: TGTGCCACCAGCAGGAGACTCCAAGAGACCCAGTACTTC. Translating gives CATSRRLQETQYF. Full variable domain (outside the CDR3, taken from reference TRBV15 and TRBJ2-5): DAMVIQNPRYQVTQFGKPVTLSCSQTLNHNVMYWYQQKSSQAPKLLFHYYDKDFNNEADTPDNFQSRRPNTSFCFLDIRSPGLGDTAMYLCATSRRLQETQYFGPGTRLLVL.

The J gene is TRBJ2-2, the V gene TRBV27, with 16 positions matching TRBD2. The length of the CDR3 is 18 residues. CDR1 is MNHEY and CDR2 is SMNVEV in the germline V gene (reference sequence). J was trimmed by 6 bases and V by 2 bases; bases with no gene match: 6. The CDR3 DNA reads TGTGCCAGCAGTTTAGACCCGGGACTAGCGGGGGGGCCCGGGGAGCTGTTTTTT. Translated: CASSLDPGLAGGPGELFF.

This rearrangement joins TRBV20-1 to TRBJ1-5; D unclear. This CDR3 contains 10 residues. Trimming left V 7 bases short and J 5 bases short, with 6 bases between. The V gene's germline CDR1 is DFQATT and CDR2 SNEGSKA (reference sequence). The CDR3 DNA reads TGCAGTGTTTCCGATCAGCCCCAGCATTTT. It is translated as CSVSDQPQHF.

The V and J genes are TRBV4-2 and TRBJ1-3; D unclear. Germline CDR1 and CDR2: LGHNA and YNFKEQ. V lost 4 bases and J 4 bases, leaving 17 bases between the germline ends. This CDR3 is 16 amino acids long. In DNA, the CDR3 is TGTGCCAGCAGCCGAGAGAGCTTTGTCGGGGGAAACACCATATATTTT. Residues: CASSRESFVGGNTIYF.

This clonotype was seen once. A much larger clone differs by one base, so this may be a read error. V and J are TRBV7-2 and TRBJ2-7; weak D call: TRBD1 (5 bases). The germline V gene has CDR1 SGHTA and CDR2 FQGNSA. The V and J ends lost 2 bases and 9 bases respectively, with 11 bases between them. CDR3 length: 12 amino acids. The CDR3 sequence is CASSLMGQRQYF. For the CDR3, the DNA is TGTGCCAGCAGCTTAATGGGGCAGAGGCAGTACTTC.

The CDR3 here is CASSSDHRDHFSGTEAFF. CDR3 sequence (DNA): TGTGCCAGCAGCTCCGATCACCGGGACCATTTTTCAGGCACTGAAGCTTTCTTT. The chain uses TRBV4-2 and TRBJ1-1; a possible D gene is TRBD1 (5 bases). The germline CDR1 and CDR2 sequences are LGHNA and YNFKEQ. Trimming cost V 5 bases and J 4 bases, with 26 bases left between them. The CDR3 has 18 residues.

This rearrangement joins TRBV20-1 to TRBJ1-4; D remains unclear. V gave up 2 bases and J gave up 8 bases, with 9 bases separating them. The CDR3 is 12 amino acids. Germline-derived CDR1 and CDR2 are DFQATT and SNEGSKA (reference sequence). In DNA, the CDR3 is TGCAGTGCTAGACCGGGTAACGAAAAACTGTTTTTT. Its protein product is CSARPGNEKLFF.

The chain uses TRBV28 and TRBJ2-3, with TRBD2 identical over 9 bases. The CDR3 totals 16 residues. V dropped 3 bases and J dropped 4; count of bases not matched to a gene: 8. The germline V gene has CDR1 MDHEN and CDR2 SYDVKM. This CDR3 reads CASSFQGGGAADTQYF. The CDR3 bases are TGTGCCAGCAGTTTCCAGGGCGGGGGGGCGGCAGATACGCAGTATTTT.

This clonotype was found a few times. The V and J genes are TRBV4-3 and TRBJ1-2, with a weak D call TRBD1 (5 bases). Germline V lookup: CDR1 LGHNA, CDR2 YSLEER. V gave up 2 bases and J gave up 7 bases, with 17 bases separating them. CDR3 length equals 15 residues. CDR3 DNA: TGCGCCAGCAGCCAATCGGGGCAGGGAGAAAGTGGCTACACCTTC. Its translation: CASSQSGQGESGYTF.

This clonotype has a handful of counts. The genes are TRBV4-3 and TRBJ2-7; tentatively, D is TRBD1 or TRBD2 (5 bases each). Germline V gives CDR1 LGHNA, CDR2 YSLEER. Trimming removed 0 bases at V and 11 bases at J, with 14 bases between. The CDR3 is 13 amino acids. CDR3 bases: TGCGCCAGCAGCCAAGATCTCGGGACCAGGGAGTACTTC. As protein: CASSQDLGTREYF.

The rearrangement joins TRBV7-2 to TRBJ1-2; TRBD1 is a possible D gene (5 bases). Looked up from germline, CDR1 is SGHTA and CDR2 is FQGNSA. V was trimmed by 3 bases and J by 8 bases, leaving 13 bases between them. The CDR3 runs 13 residues. Here the CDR3 reads CASSFRRDLGYTF. CDR3 coding DNA: TGTGCCAGCAGCTTTAGAAGGGACCTAGGCTACACCTTC.

About this clonotype: A much larger clone lies one base from this, so it may be a read error. The chain employs TRBV28 and TRBJ1-2; unclear D gene. Trimming removed 6 bases at V and 9 bases at J, with 20 bases between. The V gene's germline CDR1 is MDHEN and CDR2 SYDVKM. The CDR3 spans 14 residues. The CDR3 bases are TGTGCCAGCAGGATCGGACGGGGTTTGGATCGCTACACCTTC. Amino acid sequence: CASRIGRGLDRYTF.

J is TRBJ1-1 and V is TRBV29-1, with no clear D. The CDR3 runs to 11 residues. V lost 6 bases to trimming and J lost 1 base, with 6 bases between them. From germline, CDR1 is SQVTM and CDR2 ANQGSEA. CDR3 coding DNA: TGCAGCGTATTTGGGAACACTGAAGCTTTCTTT. This codes for CSVFGNTEAFF.

This chain connects TRBV5-6 to TRBJ2-7, with 11 bases lining up with TRBD2. Trimming took 1 base from V and 2 from J; bases not matched to a gene: 8. From germline, CDR1 is SGHDT and CDR2 YYEEEE. This CDR3 has 17 residues. The CDR3 DNA reads TGTGCCAGCAGCTTGAGTCTAGCGGGGGGCCTTACCTACGAGCAGTACTTC. Amino acids: CASSLSLAGGLTYEQYF.

There are a few counts of this clonotype. J is TRBJ1-6 and V is TRBV6-5; 8 nucleotides agree with TRBD1. Germline V gene data show CDR1 as MNHEY and CDR2 as SVGAGI. This CDR3 has 18 residues. V lost 2 bases, J lost 0 bases, and 6 bases stayed unmatched. CDR3 sequence reads: CASSYTDRGSSYNSPLHF. The CDR3 coding sequence is TGTGCCAGCAGTTACACCGACAGGGGAAGCTCCTATAATTCACCCCTCCACTTT.

This chain links TRBV29-1 with TRBJ1-2; 8 positions agree with TRBD1. V was pared by 2 bases and J by 4 bases, with 6 bases of the junction left unmatched. Looked up from germline, CDR1 is SQVTM and CDR2 is ANQGSEA. The CDR3 sequence is 14 residues long. The CDR3 nucleotides read TGCAGCGTTGAACAGGGGGCCCTTAGCTATGGCTACACCTTC. Residues: CSVEQGALSYGYTF.

This clonotype came up a few times. The genes are TRBV6-5 and TRBJ2-1, with 9 bases identical to TRBD2. This CDR3 spans 15 amino acids. Germline lookup yields CDR1 MNHEY and CDR2 SVGAGI. Trimming removed 6 bases from V and 7 bases from J; junction bases left unmatched: 10. In DNA form, the CDR3 reads TGTGCCAGCAGCAAAAGCGGGGGGCCGATGAATGAGCAGTTCTTC. It encodes CASSKSGGPMNEQFF.

V usage is TRBV12-3 or TRBV12-4 and J usage is TRBJ2-7; tentatively, D is TRBD2 (7 bases). V lost 2 bases, J lost 5 bases, and 13 bases lay in between. This CDR3 spans 14 amino acids. CDR3 loop: CASSLRGGRNEQYF. CDR3 DNA: TGTGCCAGCAGTTTAAGGGGGGGCCGCAACGAGCAGTACTTC.